This TCR beta chain comes out of a study of CD4+ T cells in melanoma. Study-wide results and caveats: In melanoma, neoantigen-specific CD4+ T cells reportedly differed in differentiation state. CD8+ T cell, macrophage and B cell function reportedly correlated with neoantigen-specific CD4+ T cells.

Comments on this clone: The antigen remains unidentified.

CDR1 is MNHEY and CDR2 is SVGAGI in the germline V gene. With 0 bases removed from V and 4 bases from J, the gap between germline ends came to 12 bases. The CDR3 is made up of 16 amino acids. Some clones are missing from TCRdb's copy, which holds only in-frame ones; the method was immunoSEQ multiplex PCR. The table lists 17,000 or so clones, 65% to 85% of them singletons. This sequence joins TRBV6-5 and TRBJ2-2; D unclear. The specimen sequenced was cells from a culture (not recorded whether cultured in vitro). The clonotype was recovered from a human donor with melanoma. This CDR3 reads CASSYSIGMGTGELFF. CDR3 nucleotides: TGTGCCAGCAGTTACTCGATAGGGATGGGCACCGGGGAGCTGTTTTTT.